The 3 T cell receptor beta chains below were found in one sample sequenced in a study of T cells in Graves' hyperthyroidism and ophthalmopathy. RNA transcripts were the template for amplifying TCR beta CDR3 regions. Initially, a first-round RT-PCR of the TCR CDR3 employed the HTBI primer set. MiXCR was run by TCRdb on the multiplex PCR reads, yielding one entry per CDR3 protein. The sample consists of roughly 500,000 distinct CDR3 sequences, approximately 48% of them appearing once. The sample comprised peripheral blood or thyroid tissue (not recorded which). Receptors were obtained from an adult woman with Graves' disease, either hyperthyroidism or ophthalmopathy (not recorded which).

In its sample, this clonotype was seen a few times. The chain recombines TRBV6-5 with TRBJ1-1, with 10 bases aligning to TRBD1. The germline CDR1 and CDR2 sequences are MNHEY and SVGAGI. This CDR3 has 13 amino acids. Losses at the gene ends were 6 bases for V and 7 bases for J; bases not matched to a gene: 5. CDR3 amino acids: CASSVTGGIEAFF. The CDR3 DNA reads TGTGCCAGCAGCGTGACAGGGGGCATTGAAGCTTTCTTT.

At least ten counts were recorded for this clonotype. The chain employs TRBV6-5 and TRBJ1-1; D may be TRBD1 (6 bases). The length of the CDR3 is 15 residues. Germline V gene sequence: CDR1 MNHEY, CDR2 SVGAGI. V was shortened by 0 bases and J by 8 bases, with 16 bases between the two germline ends. Here the CDR3 DNA reads TGTGCCAGCAGTTACTCGGGCGGGACACTGACCGAAGCTTTCTTT. Protein: CASSYSGGTLTEAFF.

This clonotype appeared many times. The V call is TRBV29-1, the J call TRBJ1-1; no definite D call. V shed 6 bases and J shed 1 base, with 6 bases lying between them. This CDR3 region has 11 residues. Germline assignment: CDR1 SQVTM and CDR2 ANQGSEA. This CDR3 is CSVMGNTEAFF. The CDR3 DNA reads TGCAGCGTGATGGGGAACACTGAAGCTTTCTTT.